This entry describes one T cell receptor (beta chain). The antigen remains undetermined. Germline loops: CDR1 SQVTM, CDR2 ANQGSEA. The CDR3 covers 13 residues. These data belong to a study of post-analysis software for immune sequencing data. Whole-study context: Recorded subtypes: relapsing-remitting, secondary progressive, progressive-relapsing; some patients unannotated.

Prepared libraries of TCR beta cDNA carried unique molecular identifiers. TCRdb called the PCR reads again in MiXCR, with one record for every CDR3 protein. The repertoire holds about 540,000 distinct CDR3 sequences, with roughly 34% as singletons. Whole-study results and caveats: Those samples that were prepared in the same batch co-clustered strongly by F measure. Versus controls, multiple sclerosis patients showed significantly lower diversity (normalized Chao1). Patients carried roughly 5 TRBV segments more frequently than controls did, and TRBV5-6, TRBV5-1 and TRBV20-1 were among them.

Specimen: blood. The receptor comes from a girl under 18 with multiple sclerosis. This chain joins TRBV29-1 and TRBJ2-7; TRBD1 is a possible D gene (6 bases). The last part of the DNA fits TRBJ2-5 better; the J call may be wrong. CDR3 sequence reads: CSVAHRVRETQYF. CDR3 DNA sequence: TGCAGCGTGGCCCACAGGGTGCGGGAGACCCAGTACTTC.